These 9 T cell receptor beta chains originate from one sample sequenced in a study of blood T cell repertoires in COVID-19. Libraries were prepared by immunoSEQ multiplex PCR; TCRdb keeps only in-frame clonotypes and omits some of them. The sample lists over 150,000 clones, almost 80% seen once, with 26% in the top ten. The source material was peripheral blood. The receptor set was obtained from a woman in her seventies with acute or convalescent COVID-19.

This clone has just a few counts. The chain couples TRBV12-3 or TRBV12-4 to TRBJ2-7; tentative D call: TRBD1 (5 bases). Trimming stripped 6 bases from V and 0 bases from J, with 9 bases between. The CDR3 is 13 residues long. The CDR3 loop is CASRQAGSYEQYF. CDR3 DNA sequence: TGTGCCAGCAGACAGGCCGGCTCCTACGAGCAGTACTTC.

The chain recombines TRBV3-1 (or the pseudogene TRBV3-2) with TRBJ1-2, with 7 positions matching TRBD1. The CDR3 has 14 residues. Germline V gene lookup returns CDR1 LGHDT and CDR2 YNNKEL (reference sequence). The V gene end was trimmed by 1 base and the J gene end by 8 bases; junction bases not matched to a gene: 7. CDR3 coding DNA: TGTGCCAGCAGCCAAGTTGAGGGGGCTATGGGCTACACCTTC. This translates into CASSQVEGAMGYTF.

The chain links TRBV30 to TRBJ1-2; D may be TRBD1 (5 bases). CDR1 and CDR2 (germline): GTSNPN, SVGIG (reference sequence). The CDR3 covers 15 residues. V was trimmed by 0 bases and J by 1 base, leaving 12 bases between them. The CDR3 spells CAWSVGATYNYGYTF. The CDR3 DNA follows: TGTGCCTGGAGTGTAGGGGCAACCTATAACTATGGCTACACCTTC.

V and J are TRBV7-6 and TRBJ2-2; weak D call: TRBD1 (5 bases). The length of the CDR3 is 14 residues. Trimming took 1 base from V and 5 from J, leaving 8 bases between them. Germline V CDR1 and CDR2: SGHVS, FNYEAQ. CDR3 nucleotides: TGTGCCAGCAGCTTAGGACAGAGTACCGGGGAGCTGTTTTTT. Translation gives CASSLGQSTGELFF.

The rearrangement links TRBV10-3 to TRBJ1-1, with a possible D match to TRBD1 (5 bases). Germline V gene data show CDR1 as ENHRY and CDR2 as SYGVKD. The V and J ends lost 6 bases and 8 bases respectively, with 16 bases between them. The CDR3 is made up of 13 amino acids. DNA for the CDR3: TGTGCCATCAGCGGGGGTTTCGGGGCGGAAGCTTTCTTT. Its translation: CAISGGFGAEAFF.

V usage is TRBV2 and J usage is TRBJ2-2; 8 nucleotides line up with TRBD2. The CDR3 length is 16 residues. The V segment lost 4 bases and the J segment 6 bases; nucleotides outside the gene matches: 10. The germline V gene has CDR1 SNHLY and CDR2 FYNNEI. The CDR3 protein is CASSVIPGLGSGELFF. For the CDR3, the DNA is TGTGCCAGCAGTGTTATCCCGGGACTAGGGTCCGGGGAGCTGTTTTTT.

The chain combines TRBV29-1 with TRBJ2-7; D not certain. The CDR3 length is 11 residues. V was clipped by 7 bases and J by 6 bases, with 13 bases between them. Germline CDR1 reads SQVTM; CDR2 reads ANQGSEA. CDR3 protein: CSATSGSEQYF. The CDR3 DNA reads TGCAGCGCTACGTCTGGTAGCGAGCAGTACTTC.

This chain connects TRBV18 to TRBJ1-5, with D tentatively TRBD1 (6 bases). Trimming removed 3 bases from V and 0 bases from J, with 12 bases in between. There are 16 residues in the CDR3. Germline V lookup: CDR1 KGHSH, CDR2 LQKENI. In DNA, the CDR3 is TGTGCCAGCTCACCGGGGGGGGGCAATAGCAATCAGCCCCAGCATTTT. Its translation is CASSPGGGNSNQPQHF. Full variable domain (missing parts from reference TRBV18 and TRBJ1-5): NAGVMQNPRHLVRRRGQEARLRCSPMKGHSHVYWYRQLPEEGLKFMVYLQKENIIDESGMPKERFSAEFPKEGPSILRIQQVVRGDSAAYFCASSPGGGNSNQPQHFGDGTRLSIL.

In its sample, this clone was seen a few times. V usage is TRBV11-3 and J usage is TRBJ1-5, with 10 nucleotides matching TRBD1. After removal of 1 base from V and 4 bases from J, the junction contained 13 bases not matched to a gene. CDR1 is SGHNT, CDR2 YENEEA, per germline. The CDR3 is made up of 19 amino acids. The CDR3 DNA is TGTGCCAGCAGCTTAGGGGTCTCGGGACAGGGGAAGTCGAATCAGCCCCAGCATTTT. Its translation: CASSLGVSGQGKSNQPQHF.